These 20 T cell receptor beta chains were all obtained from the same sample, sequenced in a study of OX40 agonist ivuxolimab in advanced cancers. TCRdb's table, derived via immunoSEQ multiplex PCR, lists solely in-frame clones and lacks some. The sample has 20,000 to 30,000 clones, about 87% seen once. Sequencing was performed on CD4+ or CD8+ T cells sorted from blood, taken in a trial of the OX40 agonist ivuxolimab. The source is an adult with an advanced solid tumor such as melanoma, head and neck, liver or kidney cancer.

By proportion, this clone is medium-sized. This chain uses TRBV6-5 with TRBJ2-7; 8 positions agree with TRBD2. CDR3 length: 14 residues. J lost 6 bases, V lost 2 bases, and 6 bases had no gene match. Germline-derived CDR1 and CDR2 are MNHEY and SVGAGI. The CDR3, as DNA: TGTGCCAGCAGTTACAGCGGGAGAAGAGGCGAGCAGTACTTC. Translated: CASSYSGRRGEQYF.

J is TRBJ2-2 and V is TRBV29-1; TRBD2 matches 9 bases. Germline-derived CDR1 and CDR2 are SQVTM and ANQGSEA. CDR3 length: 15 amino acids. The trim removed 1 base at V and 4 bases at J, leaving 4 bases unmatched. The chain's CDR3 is CSVEGLAGSTGELFF. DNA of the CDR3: TGCAGCGTTGAAGGCCTAGCGGGGTCCACCGGGGAGCTGTTTTTT.

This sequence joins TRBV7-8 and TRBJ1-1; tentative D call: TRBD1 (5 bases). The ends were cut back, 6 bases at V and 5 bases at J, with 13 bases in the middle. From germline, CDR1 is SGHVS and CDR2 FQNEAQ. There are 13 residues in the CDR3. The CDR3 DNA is TGTGCCAGCAGATGGGGGGAAAGTACTGAAGCTTTCTTT. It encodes CASRWGESTEAFF. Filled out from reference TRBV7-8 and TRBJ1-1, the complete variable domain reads GAGVSQSPRYKVAKRGQDVALRCDPISGHVSLFWYQQALGQGPEFLTYFQNEAQLDKSGLPSDRFFAERPEGSVSTLKIQRTQQEDSAVYLCASRWGESTEAFFGQGTRLTVV.

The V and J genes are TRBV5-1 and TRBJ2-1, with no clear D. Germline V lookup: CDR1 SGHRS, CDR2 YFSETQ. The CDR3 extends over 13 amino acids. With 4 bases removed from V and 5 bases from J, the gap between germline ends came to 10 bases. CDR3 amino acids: CASSAVPHNEQFF. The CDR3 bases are TGCGCCAGCAGCGCCGTGCCACACAATGAGCAGTTCTTC.

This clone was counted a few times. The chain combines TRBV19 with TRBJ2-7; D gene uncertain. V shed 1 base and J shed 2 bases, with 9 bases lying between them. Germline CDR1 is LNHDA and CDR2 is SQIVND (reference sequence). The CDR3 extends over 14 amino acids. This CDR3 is CASSIAGLAYEQYF. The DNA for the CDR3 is TGTGCCAGTAGTATAGCGGGCCTGGCCTACGAGCAGTACTTC.

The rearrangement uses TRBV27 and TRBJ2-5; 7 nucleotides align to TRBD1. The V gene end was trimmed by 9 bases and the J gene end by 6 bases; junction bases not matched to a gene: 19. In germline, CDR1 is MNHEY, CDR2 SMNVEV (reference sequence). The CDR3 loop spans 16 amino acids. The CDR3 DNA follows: TGTGCCAGTCGACGTATCCAGGGGGTGACTAAAAAGACCCAGTACTTC. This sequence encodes CASRRIQGVTKKTQYF.

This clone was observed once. The CDR3 is CASCERRLGAFF. The CDR3, as DNA: TGTGCCAGTTGTGAACGTCGACTTGGGGCTTTCTTT. The rearrangement uses TRBV19 and TRBJ1-1, with no clear D. The ends were cut back, 8 bases at V and 11 bases at J, with 18 bases in the middle. There are 12 residues in the CDR3. Germline values: CDR1 LNHDA, CDR2 SQIVND (reference sequence).

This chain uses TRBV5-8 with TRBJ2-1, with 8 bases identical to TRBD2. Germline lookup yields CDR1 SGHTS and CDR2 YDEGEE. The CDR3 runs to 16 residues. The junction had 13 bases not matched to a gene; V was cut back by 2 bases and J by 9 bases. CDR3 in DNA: TGTGCCAGCAGCTTCCGCCAAGGGACTGCGGGAGGTGAGCAGTTCTTC. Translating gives CASSFRQGTAGGEQFF.

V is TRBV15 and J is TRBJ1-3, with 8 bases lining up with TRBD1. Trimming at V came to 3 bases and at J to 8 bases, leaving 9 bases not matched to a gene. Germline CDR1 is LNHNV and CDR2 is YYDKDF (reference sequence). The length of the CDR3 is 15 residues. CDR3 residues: CATSRLGQVMDTIYF. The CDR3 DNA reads TGTGCCACCAGCAGGCTGGGACAGGTCATGGACACCATATATTTT.

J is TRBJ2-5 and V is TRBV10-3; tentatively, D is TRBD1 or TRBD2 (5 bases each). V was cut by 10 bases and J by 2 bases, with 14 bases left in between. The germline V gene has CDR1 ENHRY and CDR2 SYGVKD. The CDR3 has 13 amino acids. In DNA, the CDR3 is TGTGCCACGAACTCGGGGCAGCAAGAGACCCAGTACTTC. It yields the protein CATNSGQQETQYF.

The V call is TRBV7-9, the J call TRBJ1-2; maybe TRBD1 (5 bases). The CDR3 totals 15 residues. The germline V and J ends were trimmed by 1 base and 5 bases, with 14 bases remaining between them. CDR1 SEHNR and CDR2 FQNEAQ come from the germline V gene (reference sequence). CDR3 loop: CASSLGGGARYGYTF. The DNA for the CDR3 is TGTGCCAGCAGCTTAGGAGGAGGGGCGCGGTATGGCTACACCTTC. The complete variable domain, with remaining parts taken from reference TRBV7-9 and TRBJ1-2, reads DTGVSQNPRHKITKRGQNVTFRCDPISEHNRLYWYRQTLGQGPEFLTYFQNEAQLEKSRLLSDRFSAERPKGSFSTLEIQRTEQGDSAMYLCASSLGGGARYGYTFGSGTRLTVV.

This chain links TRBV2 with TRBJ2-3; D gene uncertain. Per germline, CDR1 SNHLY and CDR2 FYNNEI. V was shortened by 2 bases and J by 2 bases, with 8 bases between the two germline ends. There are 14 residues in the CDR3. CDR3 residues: CASSENLYTDTQYF. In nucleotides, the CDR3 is TGTGCCAGCAGTGAAAACCTTTACACAGATACGCAGTATTTT. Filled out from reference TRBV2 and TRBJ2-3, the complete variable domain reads EPEVTQTPSHQVTQMGQEVILRCVPISNHLYFYWYRQILGQKVEFLVSFYNNEISEKSEIFDDQFSVERPDGSNFTLKIRSTKLEDSAMYFCASSENLYTDTQYFGPGTRLTVL.

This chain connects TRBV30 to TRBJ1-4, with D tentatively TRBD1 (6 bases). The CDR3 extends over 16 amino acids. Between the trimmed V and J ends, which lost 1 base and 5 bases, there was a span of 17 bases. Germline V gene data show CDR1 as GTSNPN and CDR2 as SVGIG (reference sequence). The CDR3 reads CAWSALRQARNEKLFF. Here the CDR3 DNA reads TGTGCCTGGAGTGCACTAAGACAGGCCCGCAATGAAAAACTGTTTTTT.

The CDR3 region is CASSLEGGTEAFF. The CDR3, as DNA: TGTGCCAGCAGCTTAGAGGGGGGGACTGAAGCTTTCTTT. The chain links TRBV7-9 to TRBJ1-1, with D perhaps matching TRBD1 (6 bases). CDR3 length: 13 amino acids. The V gene lost 1 base and the J gene lost 5 bases, with 8 bases spanning the gap. Looked up from germline, CDR1 is SEHNR and CDR2 is FQNEAQ (reference sequence).

Here the CDR3 reads CASTRSATGEGYTF. DNA of the CDR3: TGTGCCAGCACCCGGAGTGCGACTGGGGAAGGCTACACCTTC. The chain uses TRBV2 and TRBJ1-2, with D uncertain. CDR3 length: 14 residues. V dropped 7 bases and J dropped 8 bases, with 20 bases sitting between them. Germline V gene data show CDR1 as SNHLY and CDR2 as FYNNEI.

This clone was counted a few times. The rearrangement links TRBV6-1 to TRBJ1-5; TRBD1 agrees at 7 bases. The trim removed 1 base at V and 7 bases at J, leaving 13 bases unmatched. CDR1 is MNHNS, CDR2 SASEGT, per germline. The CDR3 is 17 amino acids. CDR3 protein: CASSEGTGYTGRQPQHF. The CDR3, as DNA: TGTGCCAGCAGTGAAGGGACAGGCTACACTGGACGGCAGCCCCAGCATTTT.

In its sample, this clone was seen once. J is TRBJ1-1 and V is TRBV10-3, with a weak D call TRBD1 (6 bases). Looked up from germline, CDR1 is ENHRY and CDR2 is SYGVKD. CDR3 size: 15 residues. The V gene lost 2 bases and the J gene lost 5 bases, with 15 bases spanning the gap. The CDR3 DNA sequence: TGTGCCATCAGTGAGATACAGCAGGGGAGGACTGAAGCTTTCTTT. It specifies CAISEIQQGRTEAFF.

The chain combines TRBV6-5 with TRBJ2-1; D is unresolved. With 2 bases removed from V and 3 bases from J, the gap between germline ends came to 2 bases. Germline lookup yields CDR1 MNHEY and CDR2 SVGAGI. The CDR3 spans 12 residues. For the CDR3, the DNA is TGTGCCAGCAGTTACCTCTACAATGAGCAGTTCTTC. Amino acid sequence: CASSYLYNEQFF.

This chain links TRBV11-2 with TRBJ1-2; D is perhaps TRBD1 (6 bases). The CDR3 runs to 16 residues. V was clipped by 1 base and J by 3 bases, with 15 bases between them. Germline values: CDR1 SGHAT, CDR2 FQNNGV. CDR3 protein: CASSLVAQGEYYGYTF. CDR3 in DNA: TGTGCCAGCAGCTTAGTCGCACAGGGAGAATACTATGGCTACACCTTC.

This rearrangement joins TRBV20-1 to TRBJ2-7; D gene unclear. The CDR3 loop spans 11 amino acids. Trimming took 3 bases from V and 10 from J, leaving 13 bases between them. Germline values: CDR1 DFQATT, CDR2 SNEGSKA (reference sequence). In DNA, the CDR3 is TGCAGTGCTAGCGTAGCTGGCCCTCAGTACTTC. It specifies CSASVAGPQYF.